Below, 15 T cell receptor beta chains from the same sample are listed, as sequenced in a study of blood T cell repertoires in COVID-19. Here immunoSEQ multiplex PCR was the method, and the copy in TCRdb shows in-frame clones only, minus some. Here the sample spans roughly 260,000 clones, around 87% being singletons. Sequencing was carried out using peripheral blood. The receptor set was obtained from a woman aged 50 to 60 with acute or convalescent COVID-19.

The chain recombines TRBV28 with TRBJ1-5; D possibly corresponds to TRBD1 (6 bases). The CDR3 length is 15 residues. The V end was cut by 1 base, the J end by 0 bases, with 7 bases between. In germline, CDR1 is MDHEN, CDR2 SYDVKM. DNA for the CDR3: TGTGCCAGCAGTTTATACAGGGATAGCAATCAGCCCCAGCATTTT. It encodes CASSLYRDSNQPQHF. Full variable domain (remainder filled in from reference TRBV28 and TRBJ1-5): DVKVTQSSRYLVKRTGEKVFLECVQDMDHENMFWYRQDPGLGLRLIYFSYDVKMKEKGDIPEGYSVSREKKERFSLILESASTNQTSMYLCASSLYRDSNQPQHFGDGTRLSIL.

There are a few counts of this clone. The chain combines TRBV6-2 or TRBV6-3 with TRBJ2-1, with D maybe TRBD2 (6 bases). The V end was cut by 0 bases, the J end by 0 bases, with 18 bases between. CDR3 length: 19 amino acids. The germline CDR1 and CDR2 sequences are MNHEY and SVGEGT. CDR3 nucleotide sequence: TGTGCCAGCAGTTACTCGAGAGGGCTAGCGAATAGCTCCTACAATGAGCAGTTCTTC. Its translation is CASSYSRGLANSSYNEQFF.

V gene TRBV4-1 combines with J gene TRBJ2-2; TRBD2 matches 12 bases. This CDR3 is built from 18 residues. The ends lost 4 bases at V and 0 bases at J; junction bases unmatched: 6. The germline CDR1 and CDR2 sequences are MGHRA and YSYEKL. Here the CDR3 reads CASSLPRLAGANTGELFF. In DNA form, the CDR3 reads TGCGCCAGCAGCCTCCCCCGACTAGCGGGAGCGAACACCGGGGAGCTGTTTTTT.

The chain carries TRBV5-6 and TRBJ1-5; TRBD1 matches 8 bases. The CDR3 runs 17 residues. V gave up 3 bases and J gave up 2 bases; unmatched junction bases: 10. CDR1 is SGHDT and CDR2 is YYEEEE in the germline V gene. The CDR3 reads CASSSEGKGQGNQPQHF. As DNA, the CDR3 is TGTGCCAGCAGCTCGGAAGGAAAGGGACAGGGCAATCAGCCCCAGCATTTT.

This sequence joins TRBV4-3 and TRBJ2-7, with TRBD1 identical over 9 bases. Germline V gene lookup returns CDR1 LGHNA and CDR2 YSLEER. The ends lost 3 bases at V and 4 bases at J; junction bases unmatched: 7. CDR3 length equals 15 residues. CDR3 protein: CASSQVGTGPYEQYF. CDR3 nucleotides: TGCGCCAGCAGCCAGGTCGGGACAGGGCCGTACGAGCAGTACTTC.

The V gene is TRBV6-2 or TRBV6-3, the J gene TRBJ2-7; TRBD1 matches 7 bases. V trimming: 3 bases; J trimming: 1 base; junction bases outside the gene matches: 6. The CDR3 is 15 amino acids. The germline V gene encodes CDR1 MNHEY and CDR2 SVGEGT. CDR3 nucleotides: TGTGCCAGCAGTTATCCCGGGACAGCGTCCTACGAGCAGTACTTC. This gives the protein CASSYPGTASYEQYF.

The J gene is TRBJ2-7, the V gene TRBV5-1; possible D gene TRBD1, 5 bases. V was cut by 1 base and J by 3 bases, with 8 bases left in between. Germline CDR1 and CDR2: SGHRS and YFSETQ. The CDR3 consists of 13 residues. CDR3 in DNA: TGCGCCAGCAGCTTGTCGCAGGGCTACGAGCAGTACTTC. It encodes CASSLSQGYEQYF. Variable domain in full (rest from reference TRBV5-1 and TRBJ2-7): KAGVTQTPRYLIKTRGQQVTLSCSPISGHRSVSWYQQTPGQGLQFLFEYFSETQRNKGNFPGRFSGRQFSNSRSEMNVSTLELGDSALYLCASSLSQGYEQYFGPGTRLTVT.

This clone was seen a few times. This chain joins TRBV6-2 or TRBV6-3 and TRBJ2-7, with 8 positions matching TRBD1. The V gene's germline CDR1 is MNHEY and CDR2 SVGEGT. The CDR3 is 14 residues long. Trimming took 2 bases from V and 2 from J; bases not matched to a gene: 2. The CDR3 protein is CASSYATGAYEQYF. The CDR3 nucleotides are TGTGCCAGCAGTTACGCGACAGGGGCCTACGAGCAGTACTTC.

This clone occurred once. The CDR3 region has the DNA TGCGCCAGCAGCTTAACACAGGGGAGCGGAAACACCATATATTTT. Protein: CASSLTQGSGNTIYF. V is TRBV5-1 and J is TRBJ1-3; 7 bases fit TRBD1. Germline CDR1 reads SGHRS; CDR2 reads YFSETQ. The J segment lost 4 bases and the V segment lost 2 bases, leaving 6 bases of the junction unmatched. The CDR3 runs 15 residues.

This chain uses TRBV27 with TRBJ2-3; D is unclear. Looked up from germline, CDR1 is MNHEY and CDR2 is SMNVEV (reference sequence). Trimming cost V 4 bases and J 5 bases, with 10 bases left between them. The CDR3 is made up of 13 amino acids. The DNA for the CDR3 is TGTGCCAGCAGTTCGAGACTTTTAGATACGCAGTATTTT. Protein: CASSSRLLDTQYF.

The table lists this clone with a count of one. This chain links TRBV9 with TRBJ1-2; D is ambiguous. CDR1 SGDLS and CDR2 YYNGEE come from the germline V gene. V shed 3 bases and J shed 3 bases, with 21 bases lying between them. The CDR3 loop spans 17 amino acids. CDR3 DNA sequence: TGTGCCAGCAGCGGAGGGATCGGGCCGCCGGAGGACTATGGCTACACCTTC. This codes for CASSGGIGPPEDYGYTF.

This clone came up a few times. The chain uses TRBV4-3 and TRBJ2-7, with 10 bases aligning to TRBD1. V trimming: 2 bases; J trimming: 3 bases; junction bases outside the gene matches: 4. The length of the CDR3 is 15 residues. Germline assignment: CDR1 LGHNA and CDR2 YSLEER. CDR3 in DNA: TGCGCCAGCAGCCAACTTGGACAGGGGGACTACGAGCAGTACTTC. This gives the protein CASSQLGQGDYEQYF.

The chain couples TRBV28 to TRBJ2-3; perhaps TRBD2 as D (5 bases). V was trimmed by 4 bases and J by 5 bases, leaving 19 bases between them. CDR1 is MDHEN and CDR2 is SYDVKM in the germline V gene. This CDR3 comprises 16 residues. CDR3: CASSSGLFTRGDTQYF. Here the CDR3 DNA reads TGTGCCAGCAGTTCTGGACTTTTCACTCGGGGAGATACGCAGTATTTT.

This sequence joins TRBV12-3 or TRBV12-4 and TRBJ1-1; no clear D gene. This CDR3 has 10 residues. The V end was cut by 2 bases, the J end by 8 bases, with 3 bases between. The CDR3 is CASSLREAFF. The CDR3 region has the DNA TGTGCCAGCAGTTTACGGGAAGCTTTCTTT.

This clone was detected a few times. This chain uses TRBV3-1 (or the pseudogene TRBV3-2) with TRBJ1-5; D is possibly TRBD1 (5 bases). The germline V gene encodes CDR1 LGHDT and CDR2 YNNKEL (reference sequence). The CDR3 length is 14 residues. V gave up 4 bases and J gave up 6 bases, with 13 bases separating them. CDR3 amino acids: CASSPRGGSQPQHF. The CDR3 nucleotides are TGTGCCAGCAGCCCGCGCGGGGGGAGTCAGCCCCAGCATTTT.